The present entry profiles one T cell receptor beta chain with its context. Its specificity is not known. The record originates from a study of shared clonotypes between healthy human individuals. Naive CD8 cells, CD45RO-negative and positively selected for CCR7, excluded terminally differentiated effector memory CD45RA+ cells. There were only Caucasian adults among the donors, and all lived in Nashville, Tennessee. The assay was immunoSEQ multiplex PCR, and TCRdb's table has in-frame clones only and misses some. The sample gives about 2 million clones, roughly 95% of which show up once; 1.2% is in the top ten. Study conclusions and caveats: Naive subsets usually exceeded memory subsets in estimated richness. Represented genetic and exposure-history diversity was restricted by having few donors. Approximately 5.1% was the fraction of naive CD4 clonotypes found shared across four donors.

The V gene end was trimmed by 7 bases and the J gene end by 0 bases; junction bases not matched to a gene: 9. The CDR3 length is 16 residues. Germline V lookup: CDR1 SEHNR, CDR2 FQNEAQ (reference sequence). The rearrangement joins TRBV7-9 to TRBJ1-2, with 9 nucleotides matching TRBD1. This TCR derives from a man younger than 35 in good health. The specimen sequenced was naive CD8+ T cells sorted from blood. In DNA, the CDR3 is TGTGCCAGCACCTCTACCGGGACAGGGACTAACTATGGCTACACCTTC. Its protein product is CASTSTGTGTNYGYTF.